Here is one TCR beta chain with its context. Its target antigen remains unknown. No much larger clonotype is one base removed from it; base qualities were not supplied. This record comes from a study of CD8+ T cells in alopecia areata (dated by TCRdb to the late 2010s). Regarding the study in general: The treated patients, all with moderate-to-severe alopecia areata, were enrolled in an open-label pilot trial of oral tofacitinib given at 5 to 10 mg twice daily. Patients received tofacitinib for 6 to 18 months and were then followed off drug for 6 months to check for delayed response and recurrence. For the treated patients, the SALT score, which quantifies what percentage of scalp surface area is affected, served as the measure of disease severity. The study used high-throughput TCRbeta sequencing to examine T cell clonal expansion in alopecia areata, in both the C3H/HeJ mouse model and human patients. On the human side, TCRbeta sequencing was run on scalp tissue and on sorted CD4+ and CD8+ peripheral blood T cells from healthy controls and from alopecia areata patients with either patchy or totalis/universalis disease. Biopsies were taken from tofacitinib-treated patients at baseline and again at 4 and 24 weeks into treatment, and several of those patients also had a later scalp biopsy. Clonality in the scalp was compared among normal scalp (n=4), patchy alopecia areata scalp (n=8), and alopecia totalis/universalis scalp (n=8). RNA was obtained with the PAXgene miRNA kit for fixed scalp, the miRNeasy kit for PBMCs, and the RNeasy kit for mouse skin. TCRbeta CDR3 regions were amplified by immunoSEQ multiplex PCR with 35 Vbeta forward and 13 Jbeta reverse primers. The paper as a whole reports these results and caveats: The treated cohort was small, with a single nonresponder, so links between baseline CD8+ expansion and response need larger studies. During tofacitinib treatment, many expanded lesional clones stuck around in both scalp and blood, and this persistence may partly explain why relapse happens after treatment is stopped. Shared TCR sequences between patients were less evident than in mice, which may be partly attributable to HLA diversity in the patient population. Tofacitinib significantly lowered scalp clonality and the number of expanded CD8+ clones among the top 100 scalp clones. Unlike mouse skin, which is dominated by gammadelta T cells, normal human skin has resident alphabeta T cells that are also sequenced, and this complicates analysis of the scalp TCR repertoire. Higher clonality and more expanded CD8+ clones were observed in lesional scalp than in normal scalp, particularly in alopecia totalis/universalis, a finding suggestive of antigenic drive.

What this sample's time point label stands for: roughly 26 weeks on oral tofacitinib. Per the publication, the treatment or condition label means: oral pan-JAK inhibitor, 5-10 mg twice daily. From alopecia areata patients, peripheral blood was collected along with lesional scalp punch biopsies. PBMCs were isolated by density centrifugation and stained for CD3, CD4 and CD8, and CD4+ and CD8+ T cells were sorted on a FACSAria. The library was prepared using the immunoSEQ multiplex PCR assay. RNA was extracted from all samples and reverse transcribed into cDNA as template for TCR sequencing. First-strand cDNA was synthesized using SuperScript III with a 2:1 mix of oligo-dT and random hexamers. A synthetic immune receptor repertoire was used to assess amplification bias, and residual bias was removed computationally. Processing in the source paper ran as follows. Raw reads were preprocessed for error removal, and CDR3 was defined according to IMGT conventions as running from the conserved cysteine to phenylalanine. Clonality was computed as 1 minus the Shannon entropy, with the entropy normalized by log2 of the number of productive unique TCRs. Scalp TCRbeta sequences were cross-referenced with sorted blood CD4 and CD8 repertoires so that the CD4 or CD8 identity of scalp clones could be inferred. Here the immuneACCESS table is served through TCRdb, limited to in-frame sequences with V and J called. Missing clones are a known gap in these copies; in checked studies unresolved V genes cover under half, and the rest lacks a known reason. The V and J calls and the clone size are those of that table, but D and trimming were determined from the DNA. Across this sample there are under 350,000 clones, with roughly 60% seen only once. The top ten hold less than 2% of the sample.

This TCR derives from a human donor with alopecia areata. The sequencing used CD4+ T cells sorted from blood, collected at week 24, from a patient treated with tofacitinib.

The DNA sequence follows: TGCAGCGTGGAGGGACAGGGCGGGGAGACCCAGTACTTC. The resulting protein is CSVEGQGGETQYF. The rearranged segments are TRBV29-1 and TRBJ2-5, with 9 central nucleotides matching TRBD1. The CDR3 numbers 13 residues from cysteine through phenylalanine. Only the CDR3 region is kept as DNA, spanning 39 bases read in frame from base 1. The CDR1 and CDR2 encoded by the germline V gene are SQVTM and ANQGSEA. Trimming accounts for 6 bases at V and 5 bases at J, while the number of junction bases matched to no gene is 7.